The 32 T cell receptor beta chains below were found in one sample sequenced in a study of Siglec-9 on CD8 T cells in melanoma. Repertoires were generated with immunoSEQ multiplex PCR, while TCRdb's copy carries only in-frame clones and drops some. The sample shows some 37,000 clones, 84% of them seen only once. The sample taken for sequencing was Siglec-9- CD8+ T cells sorted from blood. The receptors originated from a human donor in good health.

The chain employs TRBV10-2 and TRBJ2-3, with D perhaps matching TRBD2 (5 bases). Germline loops: CDR1 WSHSY, CDR2 SAAADI. The CDR3 contains 15 residues. Trimming removed 6 bases at V and 0 bases at J, with 13 bases between. For the CDR3, the DNA is TGCGCCAGCAGAGTAGGGAGCGTTAGCACAGATACGCAGTATTTT. Translating gives CASRVGSVSTDTQYF.

The chain combines TRBV19 with TRBJ1-5; D is uncertain. V was cut by 3 bases and J by 0 bases, with 9 bases left in between. The CDR3 is 15 amino acids. Germline V gene sequence: CDR1 LNHDA, CDR2 SQIVND (reference sequence). The DNA of the CDR3 is TGTGCCAGTAGTATTTTCGGGGTTAGCAATCAGCCCCAGCATTTT. It specifies CASSIFGVSNQPQHF.

This chain uses TRBV19 with TRBJ2-7; TRBD2 is a possible D gene (6 bases). Germline loops: CDR1 LNHDA, CDR2 SQIVND (reference sequence). V lost 1 base to trimming and J lost 5 bases, with 18 bases between them. This CDR3 has 16 amino acids. The CDR3 bases are TGTGCCAGTAGTATAGGAGGGGAACTAGCTATCGACGAGCAGTACTTC. This gives the protein CASSIGGELAIDEQYF. The full variable domain, with the rest looked up from reference TRBV19 and TRBJ2-7, is DGGITQSPKYLFRKEGQNVTLSCEQNLNHDAMYWYRQDPGQGLRLIYYSQIVNDFQKGDIAEGYSVSREKKESFPLTVTSAQKNPTAFYLCASSIGGELAIDEQYFGPGTRLTVT.

The chain joins TRBV5-1 to TRBJ2-7; the D call may be TRBD1 or TRBD2 (5 bases each). This CDR3 has 13 residues. Trimming removed 7 bases at V and 5 bases at J, with 16 bases between. Germline lookup yields CDR1 SGHRS and CDR2 YFSETQ. CDR3 region: CASRRDDTDEQYF. In nucleotides, the CDR3 is TGCGCCAGCCGCCGGGACGACACCGACGAGCAGTACTTC.

The chain's CDR3 is CASSLGGQTFDGYEQYF. CDR3 nucleotide sequence: TGCGCCAGCAGCTTGGGGGGACAGACATTTGATGGCTACGAGCAGTACTTC. J is TRBJ2-7 and V is TRBV5-1; TRBD1 matches 7 bases. CDR1 is SGHRS, CDR2 YFSETQ, per germline. V was pared by 0 bases and J by 3 bases, with 12 bases of the junction left unmatched. The CDR3 loop spans 17 amino acids.

The chain is built from TRBV30 and TRBJ1-2; 7 positions match TRBD1. The germline gives CDR1 GTSNPN, CDR2 SVGIG (reference sequence). The CDR3 length is 13 residues. Losses at the gene ends were 2 bases for V and 3 bases for J; bases not matched to a gene: 3. The CDR3 spells CAWSRDRYYGYTF. In DNA, the CDR3 is TGTGCCTGGAGTAGGGACAGATACTATGGCTACACCTTC.

This sequence joins TRBV29-1 and TRBJ2-7; the D gene is possibly TRBD1 (5 bases). Germline V CDR1 and CDR2: SQVTM, ANQGSEA. The CDR3 loop spans 13 amino acids. Deletions cut 5 bases from V and 0 bases from J, with 11 bases between. The DNA of the CDR3 is TGCAGCGTTTCCGCAGGGCACTCCTACGAGCAGTACTTC. Amino acids: CSVSAGHSYEQYF.

This chain uses TRBV5-1 with TRBJ2-5; no definite D call. CDR1 is SGHRS, CDR2 YFSETQ, per germline. V was trimmed by 0 bases and J by 1 base, leaving 4 bases between them. The CDR3 runs 13 residues. CDR3 loop: CASSLALQETQYF. CDR3 bases: TGCGCCAGCAGCTTGGCACTCCAAGAGACCCAGTACTTC.

V and J are TRBV27 and TRBJ2-5; TRBD2 agrees at 12 bases. The CDR3 totals 15 residues. The V gene's germline CDR1 is MNHEY and CDR2 SMNVEV (reference sequence). V trimming: 6 bases; J trimming: 3 bases; junction bases outside the gene matches: 5. Written as DNA, the CDR3 is TGTGCCAGCAGCCCGACTAGCGGGGGAGAAGAGACCCAGTACTTC. This sequence encodes CASSPTSGGEETQYF.

The rearrangement uses TRBV14 and TRBJ1-1; D gene unclear. The CDR3 spans 14 residues. The V and J ends lost 4 bases and 4 bases respectively, with 13 bases between them. Germline CDR1 SGHDN, CDR2 FVKESK. The CDR3 is CASSPGLEFTEAFF. DNA of the CDR3: TGTGCCAGCAGCCCTGGTTTGGAATTCACTGAAGCTTTCTTT.

This clone occurred a few times. V is TRBV4-1 and J is TRBJ1-1; no firm D call. CDR1 and CDR2 (germline): MGHRA, YSYEKL. This CDR3 has 15 amino acids. V dropped 1 base and J dropped 0 bases, with 9 bases sitting between them. CDR3: CASSQGVQLNTEAFF. CDR3 DNA sequence: TGCGCCAGCAGCCAAGGTGTACAGTTGAACACTGAAGCTTTCTTT.

This clone was detected once. The V gene is TRBV28, the J gene TRBJ2-2; D not certain. Trimming shortened V by 1 base and J by 3 bases, and 6 bases separated the two germline ends. Germline-derived CDR1 and CDR2 are MDHEN and SYDVKM. The CDR3 is made up of 14 amino acids. The CDR3 coding sequence is TGTGCCAGCAGTTTATCTGGGGACACCGGGGAGCTGTTTTTT. Translating it yields CASSLSGDTGELFF.

V and J are TRBV4-1 and TRBJ2-7; 9 bases are a match to TRBD1. The junction had 6 bases not matched to a gene; V was cut back by 6 bases and J by 0 bases. The CDR3 is made up of 15 amino acids. Germline V gene lookup returns CDR1 MGHRA and CDR2 YSYEKL. The CDR3 loop is CASSFGTGSSYEQYF. In nucleotides, the CDR3 is TGCGCCAGCAGTTTCGGGACAGGGAGCTCCTACGAGCAGTACTTC.

This rearrangement joins TRBV18 to TRBJ1-2; D is uncertain. With 0 bases removed from V and 3 bases from J, the gap between germline ends came to 5 bases. CDR1 is KGHSH and CDR2 is LQKENI in the germline V gene. The CDR3 runs 13 residues. CDR3 in DNA: TGTGCCAGCTCACCACCAACAGACTATGGCTACACCTTC. It yields the protein CASSPPTDYGYTF.

The chain couples TRBV13 to TRBJ2-6; D unresolved. The CDR3 is made up of 15 amino acids. Per the germline V gene, CDR1 is PRHDT and CDR2 is FYEKMQ (reference sequence). Trimming removed 0 bases from V and 1 base from J, with 4 bases in between. The DNA of the CDR3 is TGTGCCAGCAGCTTAGGGTATTCTGGGGCCAACGTCCTGACTTTC. Translating it yields CASSLGYSGANVLTF.

This chain connects TRBV19 to TRBJ2-2; no firm D call. Germline loops: CDR1 LNHDA, CDR2 SQIVND (reference sequence). The CDR3 runs to 12 residues. V gave up 3 bases and J gave up 4 bases, with 3 bases separating them. The CDR3 DNA reads as TGTGCCAGTAGTATTCCCACCGGGGAGCTGTTTTTT. The encoded protein is CASSIPTGELFF. Full variable domain (remainder filled in from reference TRBV19 and TRBJ2-2): DGGITQSPKYLFRKEGQNVTLSCEQNLNHDAMYWYRQDPGQGLRLIYYSQIVNDFQKGDIAEGYSVSREKKESFPLTVTSAQKNPTAFYLCASSIPTGELFFGEGSRLTVL.

This clone was seen a handful of times. The CDR3, as DNA: TGTGCCAGCAGCTTATCGGGGGACACTGAAGCTTTCTTT. It codes for CASSLSGDTEAFF. The chain joins TRBV7-9 to TRBJ1-1; TRBD1 might be the D (5 bases). The CDR3 extends over 13 amino acids. CDR1 is SEHNR and CDR2 is FQNEAQ in the germline V gene (reference sequence). Trimming took off 2 bases at V and 3 bases at J, with 7 bases between the two ends.

In this sample, this clone turned up a few times. The chain joins TRBV2 to TRBJ1-5; 8 nucleotides align to TRBD1. V lost 4 bases and J lost 6; bases outside the gene matches: 8. The length of the CDR3 is 15 residues. The germline V gene encodes CDR1 SNHLY and CDR2 FYNNEI. CDR3 in amino acids: CASSARTGFIQPQHF. CDR3 nucleotides: TGTGCCAGCAGTGCTCGGACAGGGTTTATTCAGCCCCAGCATTTT.

The chain employs TRBV27 and TRBJ2-1; TRBD1 agrees at 11 bases. Germline loops: CDR1 MNHEY, CDR2 SMNVEV (reference sequence). J was trimmed by 5 bases and V by 1 base; bases with no gene match: 10. The CDR3 is 18 residues long. The CDR3 region is CASSLFQSGTGGNNEQFF. DNA for the CDR3: TGTGCCAGCAGTTTATTTCAATCCGGGACAGGGGGGAACAATGAGCAGTTCTTC.

The chain uses TRBV10-2 and TRBJ2-6; tentatively, D is TRBD2 (5 bases). This CDR3 is built from 15 residues. V lost 5 bases, J lost 4 bases, and 12 bases lay in between. Germline V gene lookup returns CDR1 WSHSY and CDR2 SAAADI. This chain's CDR3 is CASSPDGVGANVLTF. The CDR3 coding sequence is TGCGCCAGCAGTCCTGACGGGGTCGGGGCCAACGTCCTGACTTTC.

This chain uses TRBV2 with TRBJ1-2, with no clear D. Germline V gene lookup returns CDR1 SNHLY and CDR2 FYNNEI. V was shortened by 0 bases and J by 4 bases, with 12 bases between the two germline ends. The CDR3 extends over 15 amino acids. This CDR3 is CASSEASGAAYGYTF. Here the CDR3 DNA reads TGTGCCAGCAGTGAAGCTTCGGGCGCTGCCTATGGCTACACCTTC.

This clone has more than one count but fewer than ten. V and J are TRBV29-1 and TRBJ1-1; D remains ambiguous. The CDR3 has 16 residues. Per germline, CDR1 SQVTM and CDR2 ANQGSEA. V dropped 1 base and J dropped 1 base, with 16 bases sitting between them. CDR3 coding DNA: TGCAGCGTTGAAGTTTTAACAGAAGTTCAGAACACTGAAGCTTTCTTT. Its translation is CSVEVLTEVQNTEAFF.

The J gene is TRBJ2-7, the V gene TRBV7-9; weak D call: TRBD2 (5 bases). The CDR3 sequence is 14 residues long. The germline V gene encodes CDR1 SEHNR and CDR2 FQNEAQ (reference sequence). Trimming removed 1 base at V and 7 bases at J, with 14 bases between. The CDR3 here is CASSLVQRNNEQYF. CDR3 DNA: TGTGCCAGCAGCTTAGTTCAGCGGAATAATGAGCAGTACTTC.

This clone was observed a single time. The J gene is TRBJ2-3, the V gene TRBV7-3, with D possibly being TRBD1 or TRBD2 (5 bases each). The CDR3 runs to 14 residues. The V end was cut by 2 bases, the J end by 4 bases, with 10 bases between. The germline gives CDR1 SGHTA, CDR2 FQGTGA. The CDR3 here is CASSLSGPPDTQYF. Written as DNA, the CDR3 is TGTGCCAGCAGCTTATCGGGGCCCCCAGATACGCAGTATTTT.

This chain joins TRBV7-3 and TRBJ2-3; D gene uncertain. From germline, CDR1 is SGHTA and CDR2 FQGTGA. V dropped 0 bases and J dropped 5 bases, with 12 bases sitting between them. CDR3 length equals 15 residues. This chain's CDR3 is CASSLTGESGDTQYF. DNA of the CDR3: TGTGCCAGCAGCTTAACAGGAGAGTCGGGAGATACGCAGTATTTT.

The chain recombines TRBV29-1 with TRBJ2-5; D gene uncertain. The V gene's germline CDR1 is SQVTM and CDR2 ANQGSEA. V shed 0 bases and J shed 0 bases, with 8 bases lying between them. The CDR3 runs to 14 residues. CDR3 sequence: CSVEDRRNQETQYF. For the CDR3, the DNA is TGCAGCGTTGAAGATAGAAGGAACCAAGAGACCCAGTACTTC.

There are a few counts of this clone. The J gene is TRBJ2-7, the V gene TRBV7-9; D is ambiguous. V shed 4 bases and J shed 4 bases, with 17 bases lying between them. CDR3 length: 15 amino acids. Looked up from germline, CDR1 is SEHNR and CDR2 is FQNEAQ (reference sequence). CDR3 residues: CASSYTADLQYEQYF. The CDR3, as DNA: TGTGCCAGCAGCTATACGGCAGACCTCCAATACGAGCAGTACTTC.

V and J are TRBV10-1 and TRBJ2-1; TRBD2 might be the D (6 bases). The CDR3 is made up of 15 amino acids. Per the germline V gene, CDR1 is WNHNN and CDR2 is SYGVQD (reference sequence). V lost 6 bases to trimming and J lost 5 bases, with 17 bases between them. Here the CDR3 DNA reads TGCGCCAGCAGCGAGGGTAGTAGCGGAAACAATGAGCAGTTCTTC. Encoded protein: CASSEGSSGNNEQFF.

This clone was recorded a few times. V is TRBV4-1 and J is TRBJ1-6; the match to TRBD1 covers 7 bases. From germline, CDR1 is MGHRA and CDR2 YSYEKL. The CDR3 is 16 amino acids. The J segment lost 9 bases and the V segment lost 1 base, leaving 9 bases of the junction unmatched. The CDR3 protein is CASSQASMDRSSPLHF. The CDR3 nucleotides read TGCGCCAGCAGCCAAGCCAGTATGGACAGGAGTTCACCCCTCCACTTT.

The chain couples TRBV6-5 to TRBJ2-7, with D tentatively TRBD1 (5 bases). The V and J ends lost 6 bases and 5 bases respectively, with 14 bases between them. Germline CDR1 and CDR2: MNHEY and SVGAGI. This CDR3 has 13 amino acids. The CDR3 protein is CASSSLPRDEQYF. As DNA, the CDR3 is TGTGCCAGCAGCTCCCTTCCCAGGGACGAGCAGTACTTC.

The gene calls are TRBV30 and TRBJ2-7; TRBD2 agrees at 7 bases. The CDR3 length is 14 residues. V gave up 2 bases and J gave up 0 bases; unmatched junction bases: 4. Per the germline V gene, CDR1 is GTSNPN and CDR2 is SVGIG (reference sequence). The CDR3 sequence: CAWSPTSNSYEQYF. In nucleotides, the CDR3 is TGTGCCTGGAGTCCGACTAGCAACTCCTACGAGCAGTACTTC.

The rearrangement links TRBV27 to TRBJ1-4; D might be TRBD1 (6 bases). The germline V and J ends were trimmed by 5 bases and 2 bases, with 12 bases remaining between them. The germline CDR1 and CDR2 sequences are MNHEY and SMNVEV (reference sequence). The CDR3 is 15 amino acids. CDR3 coding DNA: TGTGCCAGCAGTCCAGCTCAGGGGACTAATGAAAAACTGTTTTTT. Protein product: CASSPAQGTNEKLFF.